These 18 T cell receptor beta chains share one sample of origin, sequenced in a study of cytomegalovirus exposure and HLA in healthy donors. It was with 60 Vbeta and 13 Jbeta primers that the PCR ran. The method was immunoSEQ multiplex PCR; TCRdb's version includes in-frame clones alone and lacks a portion of them. The profile shows almost 200,000 clones, 79% of them singletons. Sequenced: PBMCs. These receptors were taken from a woman aged 25-40 years in good health and CMV-seropositive.

The chain recombines TRBV19 with TRBJ1-5, with a tentative D call TRBD1 (6 bases). This CDR3 has 14 residues. V was pared by 6 bases and J by 1 base, with 10 bases between. Germline CDR1 LNHDA, CDR2 SQIVND (reference sequence). This CDR3 is CASSTDRSNQPQHF. CDR3 bases: TGTGCCAGTAGCACCGACAGGAGCAATCAGCCCCAGCATTTT.

The chain joins TRBV5-6 to TRBJ1-4; TRBD1 aligns across 7 bases. The CDR3 runs 18 residues. In germline, CDR1 is SGHDT, CDR2 YYEEEE. V dropped 0 bases and J dropped 5; count of bases not matched to a gene: 13. The CDR3 loop is CASSLAGQFLRANEKLFF. For the CDR3, the DNA is TGTGCCAGCAGCTTGGCGGGACAGTTCCTACGAGCCAATGAAAAACTGTTTTTT.

V is TRBV18 and J is TRBJ1-5; D may be TRBD1 (6 bases). The CDR3 runs 16 residues. Deletions cut 5 bases from V and 0 bases from J, with 14 bases between. Germline V gene sequence: CDR1 KGHSH, CDR2 LQKENI. CDR3 amino acids: CASSRYRENSNQPQHF. CDR3 DNA: TGTGCCAGCTCAAGATACAGGGAGAATAGCAATCAGCCCCAGCATTTT.

This clone was counted between two and nine times. The chain has TRBV18 and TRBJ2-7; tentative D call: TRBD2 (6 bases). Trimming took 3 bases from V and 6 from J, leaving 15 bases between them. The CDR3 extends over 14 amino acids. Germline V gene data show CDR1 as KGHSH and CDR2 as LQKENI. The CDR3 region is CASSPEVGGGEQYF. The CDR3 nucleotides are TGTGCCAGCTCACCGGAGGTGGGGGGAGGCGAGCAGTACTTC.

CDR3 loop: CASSPRLQKEQYF. The CDR3 DNA reads as TGTGCCAGTAGTCCCAGACTCCAAAAGGAGCAGTACTTC. The chain is built from TRBV19 and TRBJ2-7, with D unclear. The V and J ends lost 5 bases and 7 bases respectively, with 15 bases between them. CDR1 LNHDA and CDR2 SQIVND come from the germline V gene (reference sequence). The length of the CDR3 is 13 residues. Drawing the rest from reference TRBV19 and TRBJ2-7, the complete variable domain is DGGITQSPKYLFRKEGQNVTLSCEQNLNHDAMYWYRQDPGQGLRLIYYSQIVNDFQKGDIAEGYSVSREKKESFPLTVTSAQKNPTAFYLCASSPRLQKEQYFGPGTRLTVT.

V is TRBV5-1 and J is TRBJ1-4; the D gene is possibly TRBD1 (6 bases). In germline, CDR1 is SGHRS, CDR2 YFSETQ. V was pared by 3 bases and J by 4 bases, with 10 bases between. The CDR3 has 14 amino acids. The CDR3 is CASSSGQNNEKLFF. The CDR3 DNA follows: TGCGCCAGCAGCTCAGGACAGAATAATGAAAAACTGTTTTTT. Full variable domain (remainder filled in from reference TRBV5-1 and TRBJ1-4): KAGVTQTPRYLIKTRGQQVTLSCSPISGHRSVSWYQQTPGQGLQFLFEYFSETQRNKGNFPGRFSGRQFSNSRSEMNVSTLELGDSALYLCASSSGQNNEKLFFGSGTQLSVL.

The rearrangement links TRBV10-3 to TRBJ1-4; 9 nucleotides agree with TRBD1. The CDR3 extends over 13 amino acids. Germline CDR1 is ENHRY and CDR2 is SYGVKD. The junction had 6 bases not matched to a gene; V was cut back by 3 bases and J by 13 bases. The CDR3 DNA follows: TGTGCCATCAGTGATGACAGGGGGTTTGGACTGTTTTTT. Protein sequence: CAISDDRGFGLFF.

The CDR3 DNA follows: TGCAGCGCGGGACAGGATTACTACGAGCAGTACTTC. It is translated as CSAGQDYYEQYF. V is TRBV29-1 and J is TRBJ2-7; TRBD1 matches 8 bases. This CDR3 has 12 amino acids. V lost 7 bases, J lost 3 bases, and 5 bases stayed unmatched. Per the germline V gene, CDR1 is SQVTM and CDR2 is ANQGSEA.

The V and J genes are TRBV27 and TRBJ1-1; the match to TRBD1 covers 7 bases. With 0 bases clipped from V and 1 base from J, the junction kept 8 bases outside the gene matches. This CDR3 region has 17 residues. Germline CDR1 reads MNHEY; CDR2 reads SMNVEV (reference sequence). CDR3 region: CASSLSVGQAGNTEAFF. The CDR3 bases are TGTGCCAGCAGTTTATCGGTCGGACAGGCGGGGAACACTGAAGCTTTCTTT.

The J gene is TRBJ1-5, the V gene TRBV4-1; weak D call: TRBD1 (6 bases). The CDR3 totals 18 residues. Germline CDR1 and CDR2: MGHRA and YSYEKL. Trimming stripped 1 base from V and 2 bases from J, with 18 bases between. The CDR3 loop is CASSQVKQGYRGNQPQHF. As DNA, the CDR3 is TGCGCCAGCAGCCAAGTAAAGCAGGGGTATCGGGGCAATCAGCCCCAGCATTTT.

The chain recombines TRBV11-2 with TRBJ2-7, with D possibly matching TRBD2 (7 bases). The CDR3 is made up of 16 amino acids. CDR1 is SGHAT, CDR2 FQNNGV, per germline. V dropped 7 bases and J dropped 2 bases, with 21 bases sitting between them. The CDR3 sequence: CASTSRGGGYPYEQYF. The DNA for the CDR3 is TGTGCCAGCACCTCCCGCGGCGGGGGCTACCCCTACGAGCAGTACTTC.

The chain employs TRBV6-5 and TRBJ2-1, with TRBD1 as a possible D gene (5 bases). CDR1 MNHEY and CDR2 SVGAGI come from the germline V gene. The CDR3 sequence is 15 residues long. V shed 0 bases and J shed 5 bases, with 11 bases lying between them. CDR3 protein: CASSYSYDSDNEQFF. In DNA, the CDR3 is TGTGCCAGCAGTTACTCCTACGACAGCGACAATGAGCAGTTCTTC.

The genes are TRBV9 and TRBJ2-3; D is ambiguous. The germline V gene encodes CDR1 SGDLS and CDR2 YYNGEE. Trimming pared 4 bases from V and 2 bases from J, leaving 11 bases between. CDR3 size: 14 residues. The CDR3 DNA is TGTGCCAGCAGCCCCGTACGGTCCACAGATACGCAGTATTTT. It codes for CASSPVRSTDTQYF.

V usage is TRBV6-1 and J usage is TRBJ2-7; D possibly corresponds to TRBD1 (6 bases). The CDR3 consists of 11 residues. The germline CDR1 and CDR2 sequences are MNHNS and SASEGT. Trimming removed 6 bases at V and 3 bases at J, with 6 bases between. In nucleotides, the CDR3 is TGTGCCAGCAGGGACAGCTACGAGCAGTACTTC. Amino acid sequence: CASRDSYEQYF.

The chain has TRBV5-1 and TRBJ1-2; D is perhaps TRBD1 (5 bases). Germline CDR1 is SGHRS and CDR2 is YFSETQ. The V end was cut by 2 bases, the J end by 8 bases, with 13 bases between. The CDR3 is made up of 13 amino acids. Here the CDR3 reads CASSFRRAQGYTF. Here the CDR3 DNA reads TGCGCCAGCAGCTTCCGCAGGGCTCAGGGCTACACCTTC.

This chain uses TRBV5-1 with TRBJ2-3, with 11 bases that match TRBD2. V gave up 4 bases and J gave up 1 base; unmatched junction bases: 2. Germline CDR1 is SGHRS and CDR2 is YFSETQ. There are 15 residues in the CDR3. This chain's CDR3 is CASSVSGRGTDTQYF. Here the CDR3 DNA reads TGCGCCAGCAGCGTTAGCGGGAGGGGCACAGATACGCAGTATTTT.

The gene calls are TRBV5-4 and TRBJ2-1, with a possible D match to TRBD2 (7 bases). V was shortened by 4 bases and J by 5 bases, with 13 bases between the two germline ends. Germline assignment: CDR1 SGHNT and CDR2 YYREEE (reference sequence). The CDR3 runs 14 residues. The CDR3 reads CASSPGGPHNEQFF. CDR3 nucleotides: TGTGCCAGCAGCCCGGGGGGCCCCCACAATGAGCAGTTCTTC. Based on the CDR3 plus reference TRBV5-4 and TRBJ2-1, the full variable domain is ETGVTQSPTHLIKTRGQQVTLRCSSQSGHNTVSWYQQALGQGPQFIFQYYREEENGRGNFPPRFSGLQFPNYSSELNVNALELDDSALYLCASSPGGPHNEQFFGPGTRLTVL.

This clone was observed a few times. The J gene is TRBJ2-7, the V gene TRBV5-4; TRBD2 matches 7 bases. Trimming took 0 bases from V and 0 from J; bases not matched to a gene: 3. The CDR3 sequence is 15 residues long. Germline V gives CDR1 SGHNT, CDR2 YYREEE (reference sequence). Here the CDR3 DNA reads TGTGCCAGCAGCTTGGGGGCTAGCGGCTCCTACGAGCAGTACTTC. It is translated as CASSLGASGSYEQYF.